A selection of T cell receptor beta chains follows, all from one sample in a study of shared clonotypes between healthy human individuals. Produced via immunoSEQ multiplex PCR; TCRdb's table is partial and in-frame only. The repertoire holds approximately 2.3 million clones, with over 85% as singletons. The source material was naive CD4+ T cells from PBMCs. Receptors originate from a man younger than 35 in good health. Some clones in this sample may be carry-over from other donors' samples. The CDR3 runs from the conserved cysteine through the conserved F or W. The D gene is left open where the match is weak. Not all rows give a size; the values are once, few, many and, for expanded clones, a class.

D: TRBD1; V: TRBV5-8; J: TRBJ1-1; length: 13; size: .; DNA: TGTGCCAGCAGCTGGGACAGGGCCACTGAAGCTTTCTTT; CDR3: CASSWDRATEAFF
D: .; V: TRBV5-1; J: TRBJ2-2; length: 17; size: .; DNA: TGCGCCAGCAGCTTGGTTAGGGTAGGGATCCGGACCGGGGAGCTGTTTTTT; CDR3: CASSLVRVGIRTGELFF
D: .; V: TRBV9; J: TRBJ1-1; length: 13; size: .; DNA: TGTGCGAGCGCTCAGGGGATCAACACTGAAGCTTTCTTT; CDR3: CASAQGINTEAFF
D: .; V: TRBV4-3; J: TRBJ2-1; length: 14; size: .; DNA: TGCGCCAGCAGCCAGACGACAGTCTTGGGGGAGCAGTTCTTC; CDR3: CASSQTTVLGEQFF
D: .; V: TRBV27; J: TRBJ2-6; length: 16; size: .; DNA: TGTGCCAGCAGTAGTCCCAGACAGGCCGGGGCCAACGTCCTGACTTTC; CDR3: CASSSPRQAGANVLTF
D: .; V: TRBV14; J: TRBJ2-7; length: 16; size: .; DNA: TGTGCCAGCAGCCAAGCATCCCTTCCGTTGGCCGACGAGCAGTACTTC; CDR3: CASSQASLPLADEQYF
D: .; V: TRBV7-3; J: TRBJ2-1; length: 16; size: .; DNA: TGTGCCAGCAGCTTAACGAGCAGCGTGGCCTACAATGAGCAGTTCTTC; CDR3: CASSLTSSVAYNEQFF
D: TRBD2; V: TRBV29-1; J: TRBJ2-1; length: 16; size: .; DNA: TGCAGCGTTGAAAGCTCCGGGCTCCTAGCGGGAGGTTGGCAGTTCTTC; CDR3: CSVESSGLLAGGWQFF
D: .; V: TRBV9; J: TRBJ2-1; length: 13; size: .; DNA: TGTGCCAGCAGCGTCTCTGGGGCCAATGAGCAGTTCTTC; CDR3: CASSVSGANEQFF
D: .; V: TRBV5-4; J: TRBJ2-7; length: 13; size: .; DNA: TGTGCCAGCAGTCGGCCCGAGACGAGCGAGCAGTACTTC; CDR3: CASSRPETSEQYF
D: TRBD1; V: TRBV6-6; J: TRBJ1-2; length: 16; size: .; DNA: TGTGCCAGCAGTTCCGGGACAGGGGCTAATAACTATGGCTACACCTTC; CDR3: CASSSGTGANNYGYTF
D: TRBD1; V: TRBV7-3; J: TRBJ1-5; length: 13; size: few; DNA: TGTGCCAGCAGCTTAACAGGGACAGGGCCCACGCATTTT; CDR3: CASSLTGTGPTHF
D: TRBD2; V: TRBV30; J: TRBJ2-1; length: 12; size: .; DNA: TGTGCCTGGAGTGACCTAGCGGGTTCACAGTTCTTC; CDR3: CAWSDLAGSQFF
D: .; V: TRBV9; J: TRBJ2-1; length: 14; size: .; DNA: TGTGCCAGCAGCGTAGAGGGCCGTTACAATGAGCAGTTCTTC; CDR3: CASSVEGRYNEQFF
D: .; V: TRBV7-2; J: TRBJ1-2; length: 12; size: .; DNA: TGTGCCAGCAGCTTAACTGGGTATGGCTACACCTTC; CDR3: CASSLTGYGYTF
D: .; V: TRBV5-1; J: TRBJ2-5; length: 12; size: once; DNA: TGCGCCAGCAGCGTCGACGGAGGGGCCCAGTACTTC; CDR3: CASSVDGGAQYF
D: TRBD1; V: TRBV4-1; J: TRBJ2-7; length: 14; size: once; DNA: TGCGCCAGCAGCCAGACAGGGGGGAGCTACGAGCAGTACTTC; CDR3: CASSQTGGSYEQYF
D: TRBD2; V: TRBV9; J: TRBJ2-1; length: 18; size: once; DNA: TGTGCCAGCAGTCCCGTAAATGGACTAGCGTCTTCCTACAATGAGCAGTTCTTC; CDR3: CASSPVNGLASSYNEQFF
D: .; V: TRBV4-1; J: TRBJ2-7; length: 16; size: .; DNA: TGCGCCAGCAGCCAAGCGAGCGGAGGGAGCTCCTACGAGCAGTACTTC; CDR3: CASSQASGGSSYEQYF
D: .; V: TRBV5-6; J: TRBJ1-2; length: 18; size: .; DNA: TGTGCCAGCAGCTTGGCCGGGAGGAACCTCCACATATTCTATGGCTACACCTTC; CDR3: CASSLAGRNLHIFYGYTF
D: TRBD1; V: TRBV30; J: TRBJ2-3; length: 17; size: .; DNA: TGTGCCTGGAATGGACAGGGAATCTCCAAAGCTACAGATACGCAGTATTTT; CDR3: CAWNGQGISKATDTQYF
D: TRBD2; V: TRBV2; J: TRBJ2-3; length: 15; size: .; DNA: TGTGCCAGCAGAGAACGGGCGGGGGGCACAGATACGCAGTATTTT; CDR3: CASRERAGGTDTQYF
D: TRBD1; V: TRBV11-3; J: TRBJ2-5; length: 14; size: .; DNA: TGTGCCAGCAGCCGGGACAGGGCCTATGGGACCCAGTACTTC; CDR3: CASSRDRAYGTQYF
D: .; V: TRBV28; J: TRBJ2-7; length: 11; size: once; DNA: TGTGCCAGCAGTTCTCGTCTGGAGCAGTACTTC; CDR3: CASSSRLEQYF
D: .; V: TRBV19; J: TRBJ2-1; length: 15; size: .; DNA: TGTGCCAGTAGCCCCCGGGGGAGAACCTACAATGAGCAGTTCTTC; CDR3: CASSPRGRTYNEQFF
D: .; V: TRBV4-1; J: TRBJ2-5; length: 12; size: .; DNA: TGCGCCAGCAGCCAAAATCAAGAGACCCAGTACTTC; CDR3: CASSQNQETQYF
D: .; V: TRBV14; J: TRBJ1-3; length: 12; size: .; DNA: TGTGCCAGCAGCCATACTGGAAACACCATATATTTT; CDR3: CASSHTGNTIYF
D: .; V: TRBV6-6; J: TRBJ2-1; length: 16; size: .; DNA: TGTGCCAGCAGTTACGTCTCTAGAGGCTCCTACAATGAGCAGTTCTTC; CDR3: CASSYVSRGSYNEQFF
D: .; V: TRBV27; J: TRBJ2-6; length: 16; size: .; DNA: TGTGCCAGCAGTTTCAAACCGTACTCTGGGGCCAACGTCCTGACTTTC; CDR3: CASSFKPYSGANVLTF
D: .; V: TRBV9; J: TRBJ2-2; length: 12; size: .; DNA: TGTGCCAGCAGCGGGGGCTCCGGGGAGCTGTTTTTT; CDR3: CASSGGSGELFF
D: .; V: TRBV28; J: TRBJ2-5; length: 14; size: .; DNA: TGTGCCAGCTCTAGGGTCCACTCTCGGAAGACCCAGTACTTC; CDR3: CASSRVHSRKTQYF
D: .; V: TRBV18; J: TRBJ1-3; length: 17; size: .; DNA: TGTGCCAGCTCACCTCTTCAATCGGGTCCGAGAGGAAACACCATATATTTT; CDR3: CASSPLQSGPRGNTIYF
D: .; V: TRBV21-1; J: TRBJ1-5; length: 14; size: .; DNA: TGTGCCAGCAGCAAAGGGCAGGGAGATCAGCCCCAGCATTTT; CDR3: CASSKGQGDQPQHF
D: .; V: TRBV5-4; J: TRBJ2-7; length: 12; size: .; DNA: TGTGCCAGCAGCAACTATCGTACGGAGCAGTACTTC; CDR3: CASSNYRTEQYF
D: .; V: TRBV5-1; J: TRBJ2-7; length: 14; size: .; DNA: TGCGCCAGCACCCCCGGACCGGGGAGCTACGAGCAGTACTTC; CDR3: CASTPGPGSYEQYF
D: TRBD2; V: TRBV6-1; J: TRBJ2-3; length: 16; size: .; DNA: TGTGCCAGCAGTGAAATAGCGGGAGCCGCCACAGATACGCAGTATTTT; CDR3: CASSEIAGAATDTQYF
D: .; V: TRBV2; J: TRBJ2-5; length: 13; size: .; DNA: TGTGCCAGCAGCGATGTTGGCCGGGAGACCCAGTACTTC; CDR3: CASSDVGRETQYF
D: .; V: TRBV23-1; J: TRBJ1-1; length: 14; size: .; DNA: TGCGCCAGCAGTCAATCAGCCTTGCGGACTGAAGCTTTCTTT; CDR3: CASSQSALRTEAFF
D: .; V: TRBV4-3; J: TRBJ2-3; length: 12; size: .; DNA: TGCGCCAGCAGCCGCGACCGGGATCTGCAGTATTTT; CDR3: CASSRDRDLQYF
D: .; V: TRBV5-1; J: TRBJ2-1; length: 14; size: .; DNA: TGCGCCAGCAGCTTGTCGTTCTCGGGGGATGAGCAGTTCTTC; CDR3: CASSLSFSGDEQFF
D: TRBD1; V: TRBV28; J: TRBJ2-7; length: 14; size: .; DNA: TGTGCCAGCAGTTTATTACAGGGGGCGGGGGAGCAGTACTTC; CDR3: CASSLLQGAGEQYF
D: .; V: TRBV7-2; J: TRBJ1-2; length: 16; size: once; DNA: TGTGCCAGCAGCTTAGTAGCGTTCGGTACTAACTATGGCTACACCTTC; CDR3: CASSLVAFGTNYGYTF
D: .; V: TRBV6-1; J: TRBJ2-3; length: 13; size: .; DNA: TGTGCCAGCGCCTTGGGTCAGCCAGATACGCAGTATTTT; CDR3: CASALGQPDTQYF
D: .; V: TRBV2; J: TRBJ1-4; length: 16; size: .; DNA: TGTGCCAGCAGTGAAATCGGACGGCCACCTAATGAAAAACTGTTTTTT; CDR3: CASSEIGRPPNEKLFF
D: TRBD2; V: TRBV9; J: TRBJ2-3; length: 16; size: .; DNA: TGTGCCAGCAGCGGACAGGCGGGAGGGCCTAGAGATACGCAGTATTTT; CDR3: CASSGQAGGPRDTQYF
D: .; V: TRBV28; J: TRBJ2-4; length: 13; size: .; DNA: TGTGCCAGCAGTACCGGGGTTGTAGACATTCAGTACTTC; CDR3: CASSTGVVDIQYF
D: .; V: TRBV11-3; J: TRBJ2-7; length: 15; size: .; DNA: TGTGCCAGCAGCATTGCCGGGACGGCAACACAGGAGCAGTACTTC; CDR3: CASSIAGTATQEQYF
D: TRBD2; V: TRBV5-1; J: TRBJ2-7; length: 14; size: .; DNA: TGCGCCAGCAGCTTTTACGGGGGGAATAACGAGCAGTACTTC; CDR3: CASSFYGGNNEQYF